The 22 T cell receptor beta chains presented below share a single source sample, sequenced in a study of cytomegalovirus exposure and HLA in healthy donors. Vbeta (60) and Jbeta (13) primers were used in the PCR. The table came from immunoSEQ multiplex PCR; TCRdb's copy has only in-frame clones and leaves some out. The sample contains roughly 110,000 clones, roughly 70% of which appear only once. The sequenced sample consisted of PBMCs. Receptors originate from a man aged 25-40 years in good health and CMV-seropositive.

The chain recombines TRBV29-1 with TRBJ2-3; 8 bases are shared with TRBD2. CDR1 and CDR2 (germline): SQVTM, ANQGSEA. With V trimmed by 5 bases and J by 3 bases, 13 bases remained unmatched. This CDR3 has 16 residues. This CDR3 is CSVPGPGRERTDTQYF. In DNA, the CDR3 is TGCAGCGTTCCGGGGCCCGGGAGGGAGAGGACAGATACGCAGTATTTT.

This chain connects TRBV7-3 to TRBJ2-2; possibly TRBD2 for D (5 bases). The CDR3 sequence is 15 residues long. Germline loops: CDR1 SGHTA, CDR2 FQGTGA. Trimming stripped 1 base from V and 5 bases from J, with 11 bases between. CDR3 amino acids: CASSLMSRGTGELFF. The CDR3 region has the DNA TGTGCCAGCAGCTTAATGTCCCGAGGGACCGGGGAGCTGTTTTTT. Together with reference TRBV7-3 and TRBJ2-2, the CDR3 gives the full variable domain: GAGVSQTPSNKVTEKGKYVELRCDPISGHTALYWYRQSLGQGPEFLIYFQGTGAADDSGLPNDRFFAVRPEGSVSTLKIQRTERGDSAVYLCASSLMSRGTGELFFGEGSRLTVL.

The CDR3 nucleotides are TGTGCCAGCAGCTTAGTGCCCAAGGGGCGGGAGATCTTGAGCGAGCAGTACGTC. Protein sequence: CASSLVPKGREILSEQYV. This rearrangement joins TRBV11-2 to TRBJ2-7, with TRBD2 matching 7 bases. The CDR3 has 18 amino acids. After removal of 1 base from V and 6 bases from J, the junction contained 18 bases not matched to a gene. Germline CDR1 SGHAT, CDR2 FQNNGV.

The V gene is TRBV29-1, the J gene TRBJ1-1; possible D gene TRBD1, 6 bases. Germline assignment: CDR1 SQVTM and CDR2 ANQGSEA. The CDR3 loop spans 10 amino acids. Trimming left V 5 bases short and J 10 bases short, with 11 bases between. The CDR3 loop reads CSVREQGAFF. CDR3 DNA sequence: TGCAGCGTTCGAGAACAGGGAGCTTTCTTT.

The chain uses TRBV9 and TRBJ2-3, with D perhaps matching TRBD2 (6 bases). Germline V gene sequence: CDR1 SGDLS, CDR2 YYNGEE. The CDR3 has 15 amino acids. Trimming left V 4 bases short and J 4 bases short, with 16 bases between. CDR3 DNA: TGTGCCAGCAGCCTTGACGGGACTTTTTCAGATACGCAGTATTTT. Amino acid sequence: CASSLDGTFSDTQYF.

Details on this clone: The sample carries other DNA sequences with the same CDR3. V usage is TRBV5-1 and J usage is TRBJ2-7; D call uncertain. The CDR3 has 11 residues. The ends were cut back, 5 bases at V and 2 bases at J, with 5 bases in the middle. Germline V lookup: CDR1 SGHRS, CDR2 YFSETQ. The CDR3 sequence: CASRQAYEQYF. CDR3 nucleotides: TGCGCCAGCAGGCAGGCCTACGAGCAGTACTTC.

The V and J genes are TRBV6-1 and TRBJ1-2, with 7 bases identical to TRBD1. The CDR3 is 16 amino acids. With V trimmed by 4 bases and J by 2 bases, 10 bases remained unmatched. Germline lookup yields CDR1 MNHNS and CDR2 SASEGT. CDR3 protein: CASSVAGQSVNYGYTF. CDR3 sequence (DNA): TGTGCCAGCAGTGTGGCGGGACAGTCGGTAAACTATGGCTACACCTTC.

The chain is built from TRBV27 and TRBJ2-7; 9 nucleotides align to TRBD1. This CDR3 contains 12 residues. CDR1 and CDR2 (germline): MNHEY, SMNVEV (reference sequence). J lost 3 bases, V lost 8 bases, and 2 bases had no gene match. CDR3 bases: TGTGCCAGCGGACAGGGGAACTACGAGCAGTACGTC. It specifies CASGQGNYEQYV.

CDR3 residues: CASSFRQGAFF. CDR3 in DNA: TGTGCCAGCAGCTTTAGACAGGGTGCTTTCTTT. The chain carries TRBV7-9 and TRBJ1-1, with TRBD1 matching 7 bases. The CDR3 totals 11 residues. The V gene's germline CDR1 is SEHNR and CDR2 FQNEAQ (reference sequence). The V gene end was trimmed by 3 bases and the J gene end by 11 bases; junction bases not matched to a gene: 3.

The chain is built from TRBV6-6 and TRBJ2-5, with 9 bases lining up with TRBD1. The DNA end is more similar to TRBJ2-7, so the J call may be wrong. This CDR3 is built from 13 residues. CDR1 is MNHNY and CDR2 is SVGAGI in the germline V gene (reference sequence). The CDR3 sequence is CASGTGRSYEQYF. Here the CDR3 DNA reads TGTGCCAGTGGGACAGGGAGGTCCTACGAGCAGTACTTC.

This clone was counted between two and nine times. The rearrangement uses TRBV28 and TRBJ1-4; 9 bases match TRBD1. Germline V gene sequence: CDR1 MDHEN, CDR2 SYDVKM. Trimming took 6 bases from V and 6 from J; bases not matched to a gene: 8. The CDR3 totals 15 residues. The CDR3 reads CASSLGGTGHEKLFF. CDR3 sequence (DNA): TGTGCCAGCAGCTTGGGCGGGACAGGGCATGAAAAACTGTTTTTT.

The genes are TRBV6-6 and TRBJ2-7, with TRBD1 as a possible D gene (6 bases). The CDR3 sequence is 12 residues long. V lost 5 bases to trimming and J lost 4 bases, with 9 bases between them. In germline, CDR1 is MNHNY, CDR2 SVGAGI (reference sequence). DNA for the CDR3: TGTGCCAGCAGTGGGGGCCCGTACGAGCAGTACGTC. Protein sequence: CASSGGPYEQYV.

The chain uses TRBV28 and TRBJ1-1; D unclear. CDR1 and CDR2 from the germline V gene are MDHEN and SYDVKM. The V end lost 7 bases, the J end lost 0 bases, and 6 bases lay between the germline ends. The CDR3 is 12 amino acids. The CDR3 region is CASTDMNTEAFF. The CDR3 nucleotides are TGTGCCAGCACTGACATGAACACTGAAGCTTTCTTT.

This clone was counted a few times. CDR3 residues: CASRWQGMNGELFF. DNA of the CDR3: TGCGCCAGCAGGTGGCAGGGTATGAACGGGGAGCTGTTTTTT. The rearrangement links TRBV5-1 to TRBJ2-2, with TRBD1 as a possible D gene (5 bases). The CDR3 consists of 14 residues. V lost 5 bases to trimming and J lost 7 bases, with 15 bases between them. Per germline, CDR1 SGHRS and CDR2 YFSETQ.

In this sample, this clone turned up once. The V gene is TRBV9, the J gene TRBJ1-5, with D uncertain. Between the trimmed V and J ends, which lost 0 bases and 9 bases, there was a span of 16 bases. In germline, CDR1 is SGDLS, CDR2 YYNGEE. The CDR3 totals 15 residues. The CDR3 sequence: CASSVDPGPSWPQHF. The CDR3 DNA reads as TGTGCCAGCAGCGTAGATCCGGGTCCAAGTTGGCCCCAGCATTTT.

Regarding this clone: The sample contains more than one DNA sequence encoding this CDR3. This chain joins TRBV18 and TRBJ1-1; weak D call: TRBD1 (6 bases). The CDR3 extends over 13 amino acids. V dropped 4 bases and J dropped 1 base, with 7 bases sitting between them. Germline loops: CDR1 KGHSH, CDR2 LQKENI. The CDR3 nucleotides read TGTGCCAGCTCACGGACAGCGAACACTGAAGCTTTCTTT. It codes for CASSRTANTEAFF.

The V and J genes are TRBV7-3 and TRBJ2-2, with TRBD1 as a possible D gene (6 bases). CDR3 length equals 18 residues. Germline CDR1 is SGHTA and CDR2 is FQGTGA. V gave up 1 base and J gave up 6 bases, with 21 bases separating them. In DNA form, the CDR3 reads TGTGCCAGCAGCTTAAATCAGAATGGTTTTCCAGGGGCCGGGGAGCTGTTTTTT. Residues: CASSLNQNGFPGAGELFF.

This clone was observed a handful of times. The gene calls are TRBV6-1 and TRBJ1-2, with a possible D match to TRBD1 (5 bases). The CDR3 totals 13 residues. The germline V gene encodes CDR1 MNHNS and CDR2 SASEGT. Trimming pared 4 bases from V and 8 bases from J, leaving 14 bases between. CDR3 residues: CASSVQGLDGYTF. The CDR3 DNA reads TGTGCCAGCAGTGTGCAGGGTCTGGACGGCTACACCTTC.

The chain employs TRBV11-3 and TRBJ1-3, with D unclear. V gave up 3 bases and J gave up 6 bases, with 12 bases separating them. The CDR3 is 14 residues long. CDR1 and CDR2 (germline): SGHNT, YENEEA. DNA for the CDR3: TGTGCCAGCAGCTTTGTCAGTCCCCCAAACACCATATATTTT. Translated: CASSFVSPPNTIYF.

The sample holds one count of this clone. The chain links TRBV6-5 to TRBJ2-1; 8 bases map to TRBD1. This CDR3 contains 15 residues. Losses at the gene ends were 6 bases for V and 2 bases for J; bases not matched to a gene: 6. CDR1 is MNHEY and CDR2 is SVGAGI in the germline V gene. Here the CDR3 reads CASRADRGPYNEQFF. DNA of the CDR3: TGTGCCAGCAGGGCCGACAGGGGTCCCTACAATGAGCAGTTCTTC.

The rearrangement links TRBV18 to TRBJ2-2; 9 nucleotides align to TRBD1. Germline V gene lookup returns CDR1 KGHSH and CDR2 LQKENI. The CDR3 totals 15 residues. Trimming took 4 bases from V and 3 from J; bases not matched to a gene: 3. CDR3 in amino acids: CASSQRQGDTGELFF. CDR3 bases: TGTGCCAGCTCACAAAGACAGGGGGACACCGGGGAGCTGTTTTTT.

This clone was observed a few times. This chain joins TRBV5-4 and TRBJ1-5; D is perhaps TRBD1 (5 bases). Trimming took off 3 bases at V and 4 bases at J, with 11 bases between the two ends. The CDR3 has 14 residues. Looked up from germline, CDR1 is SGHNT and CDR2 is YYREEE (reference sequence). The CDR3 DNA reads as TGTGCCAGCAGCTCATATACAGGAAATCAGCCCCAGCATTTT. Amino acid sequence: CASSSYTGNQPQHF.